Shown below are 30 T cell receptor beta chains from a single sample sequenced in a study of T cells in Graves' hyperthyroidism and ophthalmopathy. From RNA transcripts, TCR beta CDR3 regions were amplified. Initially, a first-round RT-PCR of the TCR CDR3 employed the HTBI primer set. One entry per CDR3 protein results from TCRdb running MiXCR on the multiplex PCR reads. The data contain approximately 300,000 distinct CDR3 sequences, approximately 15% of them seen just once; the ten biggest clones take up approximately 60%. The specimen sequenced was blood. These TCRs come from a woman in her sixties or seventies with Graves' ophthalmopathy.

The genes are TRBV11-2 and TRBJ1-4; D gene ambiguous. Trimming stripped 4 bases from V and 10 bases from J, with 10 bases between. CDR3 size: 12 residues. Per germline, CDR1 SGHAT and CDR2 FQNNGV. The CDR3 DNA follows: TGTGCCAGCAGCTCCCGTTGGGGAAAACTGTTTTTT. Encoded protein: CASSSRWGKLFF.

This clonotype showed up just a few times. V usage is TRBV18 and J usage is TRBJ2-2, with unresolved D. The V end was cut by 4 bases, the J end by 3 bases, with 9 bases between. The CDR3 consists of 14 residues. In germline, CDR1 is KGHSH, CDR2 LQKENI. The CDR3 nucleotides read TGTGCCAGCTCACTCTTATTTGACACCGGGGAGCTGTTTTTT. Translated, it gives CASSLLFDTGELFF.

The V gene is TRBV18, the J gene TRBJ1-2, with D possibly being TRBD1 (6 bases). The CDR3 totals 14 residues. Per germline, CDR1 KGHSH and CDR2 LQKENI. Trimming took off 3 bases at V and 5 bases at J, with 13 bases between the two ends. The CDR3 loop reads CASSPPDSLYGYTF. CDR3 coding DNA: TGTGCCAGCTCACCTCCGGACAGTTTATATGGCTACACCTTC.

V and J are TRBV9 and TRBJ2-3, with D maybe TRBD2 (6 bases). Germline-derived CDR1 and CDR2 are SGDLS and YYNGEE. Trimming shortened V by 3 bases and J by 5 bases, and 10 bases separated the two germline ends. The CDR3 contains 13 residues. CDR3 bases: TGTGCCAGCAGCGAGGACTACCAAGATACGCAGTATTTT. Translation: CASSEDYQDTQYF.

In this sample, this clonotype turned up many times. The chain couples TRBV7-2 to TRBJ2-5; 9 bases are a match to TRBD2. The CDR3 is 15 residues long. The V and J ends lost 2 bases and 5 bases, in that order; junction bases with no gene match: 6. Germline V lookup: CDR1 SGHTA, CDR2 FQGNSA. The CDR3 region has the DNA TGTGCCAGCAGCTTATTGGGCGGGGGGGCGGAGACCCAGTACTTC. Amino acid sequence: CASSLLGGGAETQYF.

Details on this clonotype: A much larger clone is a single base away; this may be a read error. The chain employs TRBV3-1 and TRBJ2-3; D is unresolved. The CDR3 sequence is 11 residues long. The ends were cut back, 2 bases at V and 3 bases at J, with 0 bases in the middle. CDR1 LGHDT and CDR2 YNNKEL come from the germline V gene (reference sequence). The CDR3 protein is CASSQTDTQYF. As DNA, the CDR3 is TGTGCCAGCAGCCAAACAGATACGCAGTATTTT.

V is TRBV6-2 or TRBV6-3 and J is TRBJ2-1, with 11 bases fitting TRBD2. V was clipped by 8 bases and J by 5 bases; unmatched bases: 2. The CDR3 is made up of 13 amino acids. Germline V CDR1 and CDR2: MNHEY, SVGEGT. CDR3 bases: TGTGCCAGCGGGACTAGCGGAAACAATGAGCAGTTCTTC. It specifies CASGTSGNNEQFF.

This clonotype came up many times. The V gene is TRBV28, the J gene TRBJ2-3, with 13 bases lining up with TRBD2. Germline V gives CDR1 MDHEN, CDR2 SYDVKM. The trim removed 5 bases at V and 2 bases at J, leaving 7 bases unmatched. CDR3 length: 17 amino acids. The CDR3 nucleotides read TGTGCCAGCAGTCCGGGGACTAGCGGGAAGAACACAGATACGCAGTATTTT. Amino acid sequence: CASSPGTSGKNTDTQYF.

This chain connects TRBV20-1 to TRBJ2-3, with 13 bases identical to TRBD2. With 1 base clipped from V and 0 bases from J, the junction kept 7 bases outside the gene matches. The CDR3 extends over 18 amino acids. Germline CDR1 and CDR2: DFQATT and SNEGSKA (reference sequence). Written as DNA, the CDR3 is TGCAGTGCTAGAGTCGTCTCGACTAGCGGGAGGAGCACAGATACGCAGTATTTT. It codes for CSARVVSTSGRSTDTQYF.

The chain has TRBV6-1 and TRBJ2-3; perhaps TRBD2 as D (6 bases). The ends were cut back, 5 bases at V and 3 bases at J, with 12 bases in the middle. CDR1 and CDR2 (germline): MNHNS, SASEGT. The CDR3 totals 14 residues. For the CDR3, the DNA is TGTGCCAGCAGTTGGAGGGTCGAAACAGATACGCAGTATTTT. Amino acids: CASSWRVETDTQYF.

Ten or more counts support this clonotype. The chain links TRBV7-2 to TRBJ2-7; no reliable D call. V lost 6 bases, J lost 1 base, and 10 bases lay in between. Germline V gene sequence: CDR1 SGHTA, CDR2 FQGNSA. The CDR3 totals 13 residues. Written as DNA, the CDR3 is TGTGCCAGCAGATTCGGCTGGTCCTACGAGCAGTACTTC. Protein product: CASRFGWSYEQYF.

The chain combines TRBV4-2 with TRBJ1-1, with a possible D match to TRBD1 (6 bases). Deletions cut 0 bases from V and 10 bases from J, with 24 bases between. Germline V gene lookup returns CDR1 LGHNA and CDR2 YNFKEQ. CDR3 size: 17 residues. The CDR3 bases are TGTGCCAGCAGCCAAGATCCCTCCCAAAAACAGGGACCTTCAGCTTTCTTT. It is translated as CASSQDPSQKQGPSAFF.

Details on this clonotype: An end of the junction differs from the germline gene, which may be a read error. V gene TRBV5-1 combines with J gene TRBJ2-3, with D possibly matching TRBD2 (7 bases). In germline, CDR1 is SGHRS, CDR2 YFSETQ. The CDR3 has 17 amino acids. The CDR3 is CASSTRSSGGPRDTQYF. CDR3 nucleotides: TGTGCCAGCAGCACCCGATCTTCGGGGGGCCCCAGAGATACGCAGTATTTT.

V usage is TRBV7-9 and J usage is TRBJ2-6; no reliable D call. The CDR3 contains 17 residues. Trimming pared 2 bases from V and 0 bases from J, leaving 11 bases between. CDR1 and CDR2 (germline): SEHNR, FQNEAQ (reference sequence). This CDR3 reads CASSLSTGRSGANVLTF. The DNA of the CDR3 is TGTGCCAGCAGCTTATCCACGGGCCGCTCTGGGGCCAACGTCCTGACTTTC.

This clonotype has at least ten counts. The chain carries TRBV28 and TRBJ1-2; tentative D call: TRBD1 (6 bases). This CDR3 has 14 residues. Germline lookup yields CDR1 MDHEN and CDR2 SYDVKM. The V gene lost 6 bases and the J gene lost 2 bases, with 13 bases spanning the gap. CDR3 region: CASSPAGDNYGYTF. The CDR3 DNA is TGTGCCAGCAGCCCCGCAGGGGACAACTATGGCTACACCTTC.

This clonotype was counted at least ten times. The chain is built from TRBV7-2 and TRBJ2-5; TRBD1 aligns across 10 bases. CDR3 length: 15 residues. Looked up from germline, CDR1 is SGHTA and CDR2 is FQGNSA. V was clipped by 5 bases and J by 5 bases; unmatched bases: 8. The CDR3 bases are TGTGCCAGCAGCGCCGACAGGGGGCAGTGGGAGACCCAGTACTTC. Protein product: CASSADRGQWETQYF.

This clonotype was detected many times. DNA for the CDR3: TGTGCCAGCAGCCTAGGAGGACGGCAGAATTCACCCCTCCACTTT. Translated: CASSLGGRQNSPLHF. J is TRBJ1-6 and V is TRBV3-1; D not resolved. The V and J ends lost 4 bases and 7 bases respectively, with 14 bases between them. CDR1 is LGHDT, CDR2 YNNKEL, per germline (reference sequence). The CDR3 has 15 residues.

This clonotype was counted ten times or more. The rearrangement uses TRBV7-9 and TRBJ1-1; the D is unclear. This CDR3 region has 11 residues. Germline CDR1 SEHNR, CDR2 FQNEAQ (reference sequence). V lost 10 bases and J lost 6, with 12 bases in between. The CDR3 DNA follows: TGTGCCACCTCGTGGGGTCCTGAAGCTTTCTTT. This encodes CATSWGPEAFF.

This clonotype was seen repeatedly, ten times or more. The V and J genes are TRBV30 and TRBJ1-2; TRBD1 matches 8 bases. Germline V gives CDR1 GTSNPN, CDR2 SVGIG (reference sequence). Trimming took 4 bases from V and 6 from J; bases not matched to a gene: 7. The CDR3 loop spans 13 amino acids. The CDR3 reads CAWNGQGFDGYTF. In DNA form, the CDR3 reads TGTGCCTGGAACGGACAGGGCTTTGATGGCTACACCTTC.

In this sample, this clonotype turned up many times. The genes are TRBV27 and TRBJ2-7; 8 nucleotides match TRBD2. The V gene's germline CDR1 is MNHEY and CDR2 SMNVEV (reference sequence). The CDR3 runs to 15 residues. V lost 8 bases to trimming and J lost 7 bases; unmatched junction nucleotides: 16. CDR3 sequence reads: CASGLPEAGAGEQYF. The DNA for the CDR3 is TGTGCCAGCGGACTACCCGAAGCGGGAGCTGGGGAGCAGTACTTC.

The chain employs TRBV29-1 and TRBJ1-4; tentatively, D is TRBD1 (6 bases). The CDR3 has 15 amino acids. Trimming cost V 7 bases and J 8 bases, with 23 bases left between them. Germline V CDR1 and CDR2: SQVTM, ANQGSEA. The CDR3 here is CSATGLGGGLEKLFF. The CDR3 coding sequence is TGCAGCGCTACCGGTTTGGGGGGCGGTTTGGAAAAACTGTTTTTT.

In this sample, this clonotype turned up many times. This chain links TRBV7-8 with TRBJ2-7; no definite D call. With 2 bases removed from V and 4 bases from J, the gap between germline ends came to 6 bases. Germline CDR1 reads SGHVS; CDR2 reads FQNEAQ. CDR3 length equals 12 residues. CDR3 nucleotide sequence: TGTGCCAGCAGCTTATGGCAGTACGAGCAGTACTTC. It codes for CASSLWQYEQYF.

In this sample, this clonotype turned up many times. Here the CDR3 reads CASSFARGSGNTIYF. The CDR3 DNA reads as TGTGCCAGCAGCTTCGCCAGGGGCTCTGGAAACACCATATATTTT. The rearrangement links TRBV7-2 to TRBJ1-3; D is possibly TRBD1 (6 bases). The CDR3 length is 15 residues. Germline-derived CDR1 and CDR2 are SGHTA and FQGNSA. V lost 3 bases and J lost 0, with 9 bases in between.

This clonotype was counted ten times or more. The chain recombines TRBV11-3 with TRBJ2-1; 8 bases match TRBD1. The germline V gene encodes CDR1 SGHNT and CDR2 YENEEA. The V segment lost 5 bases and the J segment 3 bases; nucleotides outside the gene matches: 0. This CDR3 region has 13 residues. The CDR3 DNA reads TGTGCCAGCAGCACAGGGGGCTACAATGAGCAGTTCTTC. Protein: CASSTGGYNEQFF.

The CDR3 region is CASSTHRGSVQAFF. CDR3 sequence (DNA): TGTGCCAGTAGTACGCACAGGGGATCGGTGCAAGCTTTCTTT. The gene calls are TRBV19 and TRBJ1-1; the match to TRBD1 covers 7 bases. This CDR3 has 14 amino acids. Germline V lookup: CDR1 LNHDA, CDR2 SQIVND (reference sequence). Trimming cost V 4 bases and J 9 bases; bases outside gene matches: 11. Drawing the rest from reference TRBV19 and TRBJ1-1, the complete variable domain is DGGITQSPKYLFRKEGQNVTLSCEQNLNHDAMYWYRQDPGQGLRLIYYSQIVNDFQKGDIAEGYSVSREKKESFPLTVTSAQKNPTAFYLCASSTHRGSVQAFFGQGTRLTVV.

This chain links TRBV7-2 with TRBJ2-7, with TRBD2 matching over 12 bases. This CDR3 is 15 amino acids long. Germline trimming cut 5 bases from V and 6 bases from J; bases unmatched to any gene: 8. CDR1 and CDR2 (germline): SGHTA, FQGNSA. Here the CDR3 reads CASSQETSGRVEQYF. Written as DNA, the CDR3 is TGTGCCAGCAGCCAAGAGACTAGCGGGAGAGTCGAGCAGTACTTC.

This clonotype was recorded many times. One end of the junction does not line up with germline, which may come from a read error. The chain recombines TRBV5-4 with TRBJ1-2, with a weak D call TRBD1 (6 bases). The CDR3 is 13 amino acids. In germline, CDR1 is SGHNT, CDR2 YYREEE (reference sequence). CDR3 amino acids: CASTLGGAYGYTF. CDR3 DNA sequence: TGTGCCAGCACCTTGGGGGGGGCCTATGGCTACACCTTC.

CDR3 DNA sequence: TGTGCCAGCAGCTTCACGACCGGACTAGTTCCCTCCTACGAGCAGTACTTC. Its protein product is CASSFTTGLVPSYEQYF. This chain links TRBV7-9 with TRBJ2-7; 7 nucleotides align to TRBD2. Germline CDR1 reads SEHNR; CDR2 reads FQNEAQ (reference sequence). The CDR3 contains 17 residues. Trimming at V came to 3 bases and at J to 0 bases, leaving 11 bases not matched to a gene.

Many counts were recorded for this clonotype. The chain links TRBV3-1 to TRBJ2-7; 9 nucleotides line up with TRBD1. V lost 4 bases and J lost 3; bases outside the gene matches: 10. Germline values: CDR1 LGHDT, CDR2 YNNKEL (reference sequence). The CDR3 extends over 16 amino acids. In DNA, the CDR3 is TGTGCCAGCAGCCCTACAGGCCGGACAGGGGTCTACGAGCAGTACTTC. This encodes CASSPTGRTGVYEQYF.

In this sample, this clonotype turned up a few times. V is TRBV18 and J is TRBJ1-4; 8 bases are shared with TRBD1. Trimming at V came to 3 bases and at J to 8 bases, leaving 14 bases not matched to a gene. This CDR3 is built from 17 residues. Per germline, CDR1 KGHSH and CDR2 LQKENI. The CDR3 loop reads CASSPNQLTGVGEKLFF. CDR3 DNA: TGTGCCAGCTCACCCAACCAGTTGACAGGGGTCGGAGAAAAACTGTTTTTT. The variable domain in full, with the rest retrieved from reference TRBV18 and TRBJ1-4, is NAGVMQNPRHLVRRRGQEARLRCSPMKGHSHVYWYRQLPEEGLKFMVYLQKENIIDESGMPKERFSAEFPKEGPSILRIQQVVRGDSAAYFCASSPNQLTGVGEKLFFGSGTQLSVL.